A selection of T cell receptor beta chains follows, all from one sample in a study of T cell repertoires in cytomegalovirus infection. TCRdb analysed the reads with MiXCR anew, one entry per CDR3 protein. There are 300,000 or so distinct CDR3 sequences in the sample; 9.6% occur only once, and approximately 2.3% lies in the top ten. The specimen was PBMCs. Every receptor here comes from a human donor in good health (CMV status not recorded). Some clones in this sample may be carry-over from other donors' samples. Both conserved end residues are part of each CDR3. Fields, in order: CDR3 DNA, CDR3 protein, D gene, clone size, V gene, J gene. A D gene is named only where the DNA matches it firmly. Only some rows state a clone size, as once, few, many or a class for expanded clones.

cdr3_nt: TGTGCCAGCGTCAGCTCCAGTATGAAGACCCAGTACTTC
cdr3_aa: CASVSSSMKTQYF
d_call: .
clone_size: many
v_call: TRBV12-3/TRBV12-4
j_call: TRBJ2-5

cdr3_nt: TGTGCCAGCAGCCGCCGGGACGTTACGAACACCGGGGAGCTGTTTTTT
cdr3_aa: CASSRRDVTNTGELFF
d_call: .
clone_size: many
v_call: TRBV7-6
j_call: TRBJ2-2

cdr3_nt: TGTGCCAGCTCAACGACTAGCGGGGGCTACGAGCAGTACTTC
cdr3_aa: CASSTTSGGYEQYF
d_call: TRBD2
clone_size: .
v_call: TRBV18
j_call: TRBJ2-7

cdr3_nt: TGTGCCAGCAGCCCCCTTGGAGGTGCGGGGAACACAGATACGCAGTATTTT
cdr3_aa: CASSPLGGAGNTDTQYF
d_call: .
clone_size: few
v_call: TRBV7-2
j_call: TRBJ2-3

cdr3_nt: TGTGCCATCAGTGAGTCCGGGCAGGGGGCCGAGACCCAGTACTTC
cdr3_aa: CAISESGQGAETQYF
d_call: TRBD1
clone_size: many
v_call: TRBV10-3
j_call: TRBJ2-5

cdr3_nt: TGTGCCAGCACGGCTGTCGTGGGCAACACTGAAGCTTTCTTT
cdr3_aa: CASTAVVGNTEAFF
d_call: .
clone_size: many
v_call: TRBV27
j_call: TRBJ1-1

cdr3_nt: TGTGCCAGCAGCGTAGGAGCGGGGGTTAGAGATACGCAGTATTTT
cdr3_aa: CASSVGAGVRDTQYF
d_call: TRBD2
clone_size: many
v_call: TRBV9
j_call: TRBJ2-3

cdr3_nt: TGTGCCAGCAGCCTCTTTAGTCAGGGGGTAGGCGAGACCCAGTACTTC
cdr3_aa: CASSLFSQGVGETQYF
d_call: TRBD1
clone_size: many
v_call: TRBV7-8
j_call: TRBJ2-5

cdr3_nt: TGTGCCAGCAGCCGGATCATTGGGCAAGAGACCCAGTACTTC
cdr3_aa: CASSRIIGQETQYF
d_call: .
clone_size: many
v_call: TRBV7-2
j_call: TRBJ2-5

cdr3_nt: TGTGCCAGCAGACTACCCCGGGTGGGACAGAGAGATGAAGCTTTCTTT
cdr3_aa: CASRLPRVGQRDEAFF
d_call: TRBD1
clone_size: .
v_call: TRBV5-5
j_call: TRBJ1-1

cdr3_nt: TGTGCCAGCTCACCTTCCTGGGGGGCGGGTGGCAATCAGCCCCAGCATTTT
cdr3_aa: CASSPSWGAGGNQPQHF
d_call: .
clone_size: many
v_call: TRBV18
j_call: TRBJ1-5

cdr3_nt: TGTGCCAGCTCGTCCCAGGGCCAAGGGACTGAAGCTTTCTTT
cdr3_aa: CASSSQGQGTEAFF
d_call: .
clone_size: many
v_call: TRBV18
j_call: TRBJ1-1

cdr3_nt: TGCAGTACCCGTATCACTAGCGGGGGCCCAGATACGCAGTATTTT
cdr3_aa: CSTRITSGGPDTQYF
d_call: TRBD2
clone_size: few
v_call: TRBV20-1
j_call: TRBJ2-3

cdr3_nt: TGTGCCAGCAGCTCTGTGGGAACCGGGGAGCTGTTTTTT
cdr3_aa: CASSSVGTGELFF
d_call: .
clone_size: many
v_call: TRBV6-6
j_call: TRBJ2-2

cdr3_nt: TGTGCCAGCAGCCAACGGACAGGGGGCGGAAACACCATATATTTT
cdr3_aa: CASSQRTGGGNTIYF
d_call: TRBD1
clone_size: .
v_call: TRBV14
j_call: TRBJ1-3

cdr3_nt: TGTGCCAGCAGCTCCTTTTTGGACAGGGGCGACACCGGGGAGCTGTTTTTT
cdr3_aa: CASSSFLDRGDTGELFF
d_call: TRBD1
clone_size: many
v_call: TRBV7-9
j_call: TRBJ2-2

cdr3_nt: TGCAGTTCAATCGGGACATTCTCCTACGAGCAGTACTTC
cdr3_aa: CSSIGTFSYEQYF
d_call: .
clone_size: many
v_call: TRBV20-1
j_call: TRBJ2-7

cdr3_nt: TGTGCCAGTAGAGGACAGAACAATCAGCCCCAGCATTTT
cdr3_aa: CASRGQNNQPQHF
d_call: .
clone_size: few
v_call: TRBV19
j_call: TRBJ1-5

cdr3_nt: TGTGCCAGCAGTGACGGACAGGGGGCAGATACGCAGTATTTT
cdr3_aa: CASSDGQGADTQYF
d_call: TRBD1
clone_size: many
v_call: TRBV6-4
j_call: TRBJ2-3

cdr3_nt: TGTGCCAGCGGACAGCACGGGGAGCAGTTCTTC
cdr3_aa: CASGQHGEQFF
d_call: .
clone_size: many
v_call: TRBV6-2/TRBV6-3
j_call: TRBJ2-1

cdr3_nt: TGCGCCAGCAGCTTGTCTAGCGGGGGCTCAGATACGCAGTATTTT
cdr3_aa: CASSLSSGGSDTQYF
d_call: TRBD2
clone_size: few
v_call: TRBV5-1
j_call: TRBJ2-3

cdr3_nt: TGTGCCAGCAGTATGGGGCAAGGGGGGCCCACAGATACGCAGTATTTT
cdr3_aa: CASSMGQGGPTDTQYF
d_call: .
clone_size: .
v_call: TRBV12-3/TRBV12-4
j_call: TRBJ2-3

cdr3_nt: TGTGCCAGCAGCTTAGAAGTCCAGCCCACTAACTATGGCTACACCTTC
cdr3_aa: CASSLEVQPTNYGYTF
d_call: .
clone_size: many
v_call: TRBV7-9
j_call: TRBJ1-2

cdr3_nt: TGTGCCAGCAGCACAGTCGACGGCGGTCAGCCCCAGCATTTT
cdr3_aa: CASSTVDGGQPQHF
d_call: .
clone_size: few
v_call: TRBV5-6
j_call: TRBJ1-5

cdr3_nt: TGTGCCAGCAGCGGACAGGACTCTGGGGCCAACGTCCTGACTTTC
cdr3_aa: CASSGQDSGANVLTF
d_call: TRBD1
clone_size: many
v_call: TRBV5-4
j_call: TRBJ2-6

cdr3_nt: TGCAGCGCGGCCTTGACAGGGGGCAAGAACACCATATATTTT
cdr3_aa: CSAALTGGKNTIYF
d_call: TRBD1
clone_size: many
v_call: TRBV29-1
j_call: TRBJ1-3

cdr3_nt: TGTGCCAGTAGTATAGACGTCAGCACAGATACGCAGTATTTT
cdr3_aa: CASSIDVSTDTQYF
d_call: .
clone_size: few
v_call: TRBV19
j_call: TRBJ2-3

cdr3_nt: TGTGCCAGCAGAGGGCTAGCGGGATCCTACGAGCAGTACTTC
cdr3_aa: CASRGLAGSYEQYF
d_call: TRBD2
clone_size: many
v_call: TRBV7-2
j_call: TRBJ2-7

cdr3_nt: TGCAGCGTTGAAGATATGGGCTATGGCTACACCTTC
cdr3_aa: CSVEDMGYGYTF
d_call: .
clone_size: .
v_call: TRBV29-1
j_call: TRBJ1-2

cdr3_nt: TGCAGTGCTAGAGGGTCCGGACAGGGACACACAGATACGCAGTATTTT
cdr3_aa: CSARGSGQGHTDTQYF
d_call: TRBD1
clone_size: few
v_call: TRBV20-1
j_call: TRBJ2-3

cdr3_nt: TGCAGTGCTAGAGATCAAAGTTTAGTTAATTCACCCCTCCACTTT
cdr3_aa: CSARDQSLVNSPLHF
d_call: .
clone_size: .
v_call: TRBV20-1
j_call: TRBJ1-6

cdr3_nt: TGCGCCAGCAGCTTGGCCCTTGCAACTAATGAAAAACTGTTTTTT
cdr3_aa: CASSLALATNEKLFF
d_call: .
clone_size: many
v_call: TRBV5-1
j_call: TRBJ1-4

cdr3_nt: TGTGCCAGCAGTACACCAGGACAGGGGTCGGCCGAAGCTTTCTTT
cdr3_aa: CASSTPGQGSAEAFF
d_call: TRBD1
clone_size: many
v_call: TRBV28
j_call: TRBJ1-1

cdr3_nt: TGTGCCAGCAGCCCTGTCCCGGGACAGGTGGAGGGGTCCTACGAGCAGTACTTC
cdr3_aa: CASSPVPGQVEGSYEQYF
d_call: TRBD1
clone_size: few
v_call: TRBV7-9
j_call: TRBJ2-7

cdr3_nt: TGTGCCAGCTCACAAGGAGAGGGGGGGCAAGAGACCCAGTACTTC
cdr3_aa: CASSQGEGGQETQYF
d_call: .
clone_size: few
v_call: TRBV18
j_call: TRBJ2-5

cdr3_nt: TGTGCCAGCAGCCAGCCGACTAGCGGGGTAGCGTACGAGCAGTACTTC
cdr3_aa: CASSQPTSGVAYEQYF
d_call: TRBD2
clone_size: few
v_call: TRBV3-1
j_call: TRBJ2-7

cdr3_nt: TGTGCCAGCAGTCTGGACACCATTGGGGATACGCAGTATTTT
cdr3_aa: CASSLDTIGDTQYF
d_call: .
clone_size: .
v_call: TRBV28
j_call: TRBJ2-3

cdr3_nt: TGTGCCAGCAGGCGACCGGGACGAATCACAGATACGCAGTATTTT
cdr3_aa: CASRRPGRITDTQYF
d_call: .
clone_size: .
v_call: TRBV6-2/TRBV6-3
j_call: TRBJ2-3

cdr3_nt: TGTGCCAGCAGCCAAGTGGACTGGGAGACCCAGTACTTC
cdr3_aa: CASSQVDWETQYF
d_call: .
clone_size: many
v_call: TRBV14
j_call: TRBJ2-5

cdr3_nt: TGCGCCAGCAGCCAAGTAATAGGCACCGGGGAGCTGTTTTTT
cdr3_aa: CASSQVIGTGELFF
d_call: .
clone_size: few
v_call: TRBV4-3
j_call: TRBJ2-2

cdr3_nt: TGCAGCGTTCCGGGATCCTATGGCTACACCTTC
cdr3_aa: CSVPGSYGYTF
d_call: .
clone_size: many
v_call: TRBV29-1
j_call: TRBJ1-2